The T cell receptor (beta chain) under discussion was sequenced for a study of blood T cell repertoires in COVID-19. Trimming removed 4 bases from V and 4 bases from J; junction bases left unmatched: 3. Germline V gives CDR1 SGHRS, CDR2 YFSETQ. The CDR3 has 14 residues. Original processing notes: Scientists estimated how many nucleated cells there were by amplifying reference gene primers. Only in-frame clones appear in the TCRdb table, and some are missing; sequencing was by immunoSEQ multiplex PCR. The V and J calls and clone size are taken from that table; D and trimming were inferred from the DNA. The sample lists about 370,000 clones; around 89% were seen once. Recruited during active infection, patients (from Seattle) were subsequently followed longitudinally.

The rearrangement uses TRBV5-1 and TRBJ2-3; 10 bases match TRBD1. The sequence came from a woman aged 25-40 years with COVID-19, enrolled during active disease. The sample taken for sequencing was peripheral blood. DNA of the CDR3: TGCGCCAGCAGCCCCGGGACAGGGGCAGATACGCAGTATTTT. It codes for CASSPGTGADTQYF.